Below are 10 T cell receptor beta chains sequenced from a single sample in a study of cytomegalovirus exposure and HLA in healthy donors. 13 Jbeta primers and 60 Vbeta primers were used for the PCR. This table comes from immunoSEQ multiplex PCR, and its TCRdb copy is limited to in-frame clones, with some not included. Found here are 150,000 to 200,000 clones, 65% to 90% of them singletons; the top ten hold 2% to 2.5%. Sequencing input: PBMCs. These TCRs come from a woman in her 50s in good health and CMV-seronegative.

This clone has just one count. CDR3 coding DNA: TGTGCCATCAGTGAAGCCCGGGCAGGGGGCCACTACGAGCAGTACTTC. Amino acids: CAISEARAGGHYEQYF. The rearrangement uses TRBV10-3 and TRBJ2-7; the match to TRBD1 covers 8 bases. Trimming at V came to 3 bases and at J to 3 bases, leaving 10 bases not matched to a gene. The CDR3 is 16 amino acids. The germline CDR1 and CDR2 sequences are ENHRY and SYGVKD.

This clone occurred once. This rearrangement joins TRBV14 to TRBJ1-1; no firm D call. V was clipped by 1 base and J by 1 base, with 7 bases between them. Germline V gene data show CDR1 as SGHDN and CDR2 as FVKESK. The CDR3 totals 14 residues. The CDR3 region has the DNA TGTGCCAGCAGCCAAGGGAGGCCGAACACTGAAGCTTTCTTT. Translated, it gives CASSQGRPNTEAFF.

The chain links TRBV11-2 to TRBJ1-4; D gene uncertain. The CDR3 totals 14 residues. The V gene's germline CDR1 is SGHAT and CDR2 FQNNGV. Trimming left V 0 bases short and J 11 bases short, with 13 bases between. The CDR3 region is CASSLDLEKRKLFF. CDR3 sequence (DNA): TGTGCCAGCAGCTTAGATTTGGAGAAAAGGAAACTGTTTTTT.

The chain carries TRBV14 and TRBJ2-7, with 9 bases lining up with TRBD2. V shed 3 bases and J 3 bases; nucleotides not matched to a gene: 6. Germline V gene sequence: CDR1 SGHDN, CDR2 FVKESK. The CDR3 runs 15 residues. The CDR3 loop is CASSQGSGSRYEQYF. CDR3 sequence (DNA): TGTGCCAGCAGCCAGGGTAGCGGGAGTCGCTACGAGCAGTACTTC. Combining the CDR3 with reference TRBV14 and TRBJ2-7 gives the whole variable domain EAGVTQFPSHSVIEKGQTVTLRCDPISGHDNLYWYRRVMGKEIKFLLHFVKESKQDESGMPNNRFLAERTGGTYSTLKVQPAELEDSGVYFCASSQGSGSRYEQYFGPGTRLTVT.

On this clone itself: The sample holds other DNA sequences that translate to the same CDR3. CDR3 nucleotide sequence: TGTGCCAGCAGTCCCGGGACTAGCGGATACAATGAGCAGTTCTTC. Translation: CASSPGTSGYNEQFF. This sequence joins TRBV28 and TRBJ2-1; 11 bases are a match to TRBD2. CDR3 length: 15 residues. Trimming removed 5 bases from V and 4 bases from J; junction bases left unmatched: 4. Germline values: CDR1 MDHEN, CDR2 SYDVKM. The full variable domain, its missing parts supplied by reference TRBV28 and TRBJ2-1, is DVKVTQSSRYLVKRTGEKVFLECVQDMDHENMFWYRQDPGLGLRLIYFSYDVKMKEKGDIPEGYSVSREKKERFSLILESASTNQTSMYLCASSPGTSGYNEQFFGPGTRLTVL.

V usage is TRBV7-2 and J usage is TRBJ1-3; no clear D. The V gene's germline CDR1 is SGHTA and CDR2 FQGNSA. This CDR3 has 14 residues. Trimming pared 0 bases from V and 0 bases from J, leaving 3 bases between. The CDR3 protein is CASSLALSGNTIYF. CDR3 nucleotide sequence: TGTGCCAGCAGCTTAGCCCTCTCTGGAAACACCATATATTTT. Drawing the rest from reference TRBV7-2 and TRBJ1-3, the complete variable domain is GAGVSQSPSNKVTEKGKDVELRCDPISGHTALYWYRQSLGQGLEFLIYFQGNSAPDKSGLPSDRFSAERTGGSVSTLTIQRTQQEDSAVYLCASSLALSGNTIYFGEGSWLTVV.

The chain joins TRBV5-1 to TRBJ2-6; D is undetermined. The CDR3 runs to 14 residues. Trimming pared 7 bases from V and 6 bases from J, leaving 14 bases between. Germline CDR1 and CDR2: SGHRS and YFSETQ. As DNA, the CDR3 is TGCGCCAGCCACCCCAGGATCATGGCCAACGTCCTGACTTTC. It yields the protein CASHPRIMANVLTF.

This chain connects TRBV25-1 to TRBJ2-1, with 14 positions matching TRBD2. Trimming removed 2 bases from V and 4 bases from J; junction bases left unmatched: 7. The CDR3 is made up of 18 amino acids. Per germline, CDR1 MGHDK and CDR2 SYGVNS. The CDR3 DNA sequence: TGTGCCAGCAGTGAAGTCGGGACTAGCGGGGGAGAGTACAATGAGCAGTTCTTC. Translation gives CASSEVGTSGGEYNEQFF.

This sequence joins TRBV7-9 and TRBJ1-4; 10 nucleotides agree with TRBD1. The CDR3 has 15 amino acids. The trim removed 5 bases at V and 8 bases at J, leaving 8 bases unmatched. Germline CDR1 and CDR2: SEHNR and FQNEAQ (reference sequence). The chain's CDR3 is CASSGGTGVLEKLFF. For the CDR3, the DNA is TGTGCCAGCAGCGGGGGGACAGGGGTATTGGAAAAACTGTTTTTT.

A remark on this clone: The conserved phenylalanine or tryptophan is not found at the CDR3 terminus, so this likely reflects a read error. No DNA is shown, since the ends of the CDR3 on it are uncertain; the CDR3 is the one TCRdb lists. The chain links TRBV19 to TRBJ1-1; the table's TRBD1 call for D was not verified on the DNA. Germline lookup yields CDR1 LNHDA and CDR2 SQIVND (reference sequence). Including both end residues, the CDR3 is 14 amino acids long. This CDR3 reads CASSTPGGQGSSFS.